This TCR beta chain was retrieved from a study of T cell responses to AZD1222 COVID-19 vaccine. Whole-study results and caveats: Just six AZD1222 recipients were seropositive at baseline. Most donors were white British and more were female, and clonal diversity was possibly underestimated. Spike-specific TCR breadth and depth went up after people got two AZD1222 doses.

Sequencing used immunoSEQ multiplex PCR; TCRdb keeps in-frame clones, though not all of them. The table lists more than 100,000 clones, about 90% of them singletons. This clone was picked up a small number of times. Its antigen is unidentified. The germline CDR1 and CDR2 sequences are SGHVS and FQNEAQ. There are 15 residues in the CDR3. The V gene lost 1 base and the J gene lost 0 bases, with 7 bases spanning the gap. This chain uses TRBV7-8 with TRBJ1-5; D is uncertain. This sample comprised peripheral blood, obtained on day 0 of AZD1222 vaccination. The TCR sequence derives from an adult in good health. CDR3 residues: CASSLGPYSNQPQHF. The CDR3 DNA sequence: TGTGCCAGCAGCTTAGGGCCCTATAGCAATCAGCCCCAGCATTTT.